The clone carrying this T cell receptor (beta chain) was found many times. This sample is part of a study of human T cells and chemical hapten exposure. As for time point: patch test 2, 6 weeks after DPC sensitization. Described treatment: therapeutic diphenylcyclopropenone sensitization with weekly scalp DPC. The CDR3 runs to 15 residues. The V and J ends lost 2 bases and 7 bases respectively, with 12 bases between them. Germline V gene sequence: CDR1 KGHSH, CDR2 LQKENI. TCRdb processed the RACE reads anew with MiXCR; each CDR3 protein has one entry. The table lists approximately 69,000 distinct CDR3 sequences, around 10% of them singletons.

The clonotype was recovered from a woman between 50 and 59 years old with alopecia areata. Some clones in this sample may be carry-over from other donors' samples. The sequences come from whole blood, collected in connection with sensitization to the hapten diphenylcyclopropenone (DPC). The gene calls are TRBV18 and TRBJ1-6; no firm D call. In DNA, the CDR3 is TGTGCCAGCTCACCAATGTCAGTCGAGAATTCACCCCTCCACTTT. Translating gives CASSPMSVENSPLHF.